This TCR beta chain was observed in a study of cytomegalovirus exposure and HLA in healthy donors. CDR1 and CDR2 from the germline V gene are SNHLY and FYNNEI. The CDR3 extends over 12 amino acids. Trimming removed 9 bases at V and 4 bases at J, with 11 bases between. Profiled with immunoSEQ multiplex PCR; TCRdb holds only in-frame clones, not every one. This sample has roughly 70,000 clones, with approximately 80% found just once. Sequencing was done on a sample of PBMCs. The gene calls are TRBV2 and TRBJ2-3; possibly TRBD1 for D (5 bases). The TCR originated in a man aged 30 to 45 in good health and CMV-seronegative. CDR3 nucleotides: TGTGCCAGAGGGGATGCCCCAGATACGCAGTATTTT. It specifies CARGDAPDTQYF. Together with reference TRBV2 and TRBJ2-3, the CDR3 gives the full variable domain: EPEVTQTPSHQVTQMGQEVILRCVPISNHLYFYWYRQILGQKVEFLVSFYNNEISEKSEIFDDQFSVERPDGSNFTLKIRSTKLEDSAMYFCARGDAPDTQYFGPGTRLTVL.